This T cell receptor (beta chain) was recovered during a study of vaccination and CD4 T cells after COVID-19. Study as a whole: Overlapping peptides of the spike proteins of SARS-CoV-2, HCoV-NL63, HCoV-OC43 and HCoV-229E were used for cell stimulation.

Sequence data for DNA of cultured CD4+ T cells were generated by the Oncomine TCR Beta short-read assay. Genomic DNA was isolated from cultured CD4+ T cells. One entry per CDR3 protein results from TCRdb running MiXCR on the PCR reads. The sample yields around 20,000 distinct CDR3 sequences, about 50% seen once. Stated treatment: roughly ten-day PBMC culture with coronavirus spike peptide pools or control peptides (ViraFEST assay). Via ViraFEST, peptide pools expanded antigen-specific T cells before TCR sequencing. Comments on this clonotype: As yet, its antigen is unknown.

Germline V lookup: CDR1 SNHLY, CDR2 FYNNEI. The CDR3 has 17 residues. Deletions cut 7 bases from V and 0 bases from J, with 21 bases between. This chain uses TRBV2 with TRBJ1-1; no firm D call. Material: CD4+ T cells from blood, cultured in vitro, obtained after SARS-CoV-2 vaccination. This TCR was sampled from a human donor who had recovered from COVID-19. The CDR3 nucleotides read TGTGCCAGCACCCGCAGTTCGGGGAGCGTCCTGAACACTGAAGCTTTCTTT. Translation: CASTRSSGSVLNTEAFF.